This T cell receptor beta chain was sequenced in a study of T cell repertoires in cytomegalovirus infection. J lost 0 bases, V lost 6 bases, and 5 bases had no gene match. The CDR3 runs 15 residues. Germline V CDR1 and CDR2: MNHNS, SASEGT. This clonotype was seen a few times. Antigen unknown. Via MiXCR, TCRdb re-called the reads, giving one row per CDR3 protein. The sample yields about 830,000 distinct CDR3 sequences, over 25% seen once. Whole-study results and caveats: HLA-C-restricted CMV-specific TCR beta clonotypes were dominant in the ex vivo response.

The sample in question was cultured CD8+ T cells from PBMCs, obtained from culture after CMV antigen stimulation. This chain connects TRBV6-1 to TRBJ2-3, with 8 bases aligning to TRBD1. The sequence was collected from a human donor in good health (CMV status not recorded). Some clones in this sample may be carry-over from other donors' samples. The CDR3 nucleotides are TGTGCCAGCAGCCCGGGACAGGTTAGCACAGATACGCAGTATTTT. Amino acids: CASSPGQVSTDTQYF.